This record looks at one TCR beta chain sequence and its context. Its antigen is not identified. The data stem from a study of cytomegalovirus exposure and HLA in healthy donors. The J segment lost 6 bases and the V segment lost 5 bases, leaving 12 bases of the junction unmatched. The CDR3 extends over 16 amino acids. CDR1 and CDR2 (germline): SGHRS, YFSETQ. Researchers ran the PCR with 60 Vbeta and 13 Jbeta primers. Some clones are missing from TCRdb's copy, which holds only in-frame ones; the method was immunoSEQ multiplex PCR. The sample contains more than 140,000 clones, about 80% of which appear only once. General study points: The likely origin of a cluster of highly shared sequence variants was a sequencing artifact. A classifier reportedly called cytomegalovirus status with high sensitivity and specificity. In a later analysis, TCR beta V- and J-gene trimming showed a link to a missense DCLRE1C variant. Most TCR sequences were rare, but some public TCRs occurred in many donors.

The sample was PBMCs. The clonotype was recovered from a woman aged 40 to 50 in good health and CMV-seronegative. The chain employs TRBV5-1 and TRBJ2-3; 10 positions agree with TRBD2. CDR3 sequence (DNA): TGCGCCAGCAGTTCAAATAGCGGGGGGACTTGGGATACGCAGTATTTT. This sequence encodes CASSSNSGGTWDTQYF.